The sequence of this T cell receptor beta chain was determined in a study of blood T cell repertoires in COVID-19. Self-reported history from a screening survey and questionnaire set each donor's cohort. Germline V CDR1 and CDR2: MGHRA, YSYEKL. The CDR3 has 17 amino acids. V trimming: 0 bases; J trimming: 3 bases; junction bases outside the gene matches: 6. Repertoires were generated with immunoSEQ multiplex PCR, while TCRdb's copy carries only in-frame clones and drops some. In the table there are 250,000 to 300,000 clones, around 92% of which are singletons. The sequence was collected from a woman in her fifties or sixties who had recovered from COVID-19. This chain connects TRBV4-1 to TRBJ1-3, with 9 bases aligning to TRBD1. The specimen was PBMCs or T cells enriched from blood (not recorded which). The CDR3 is CASSQEGGQGFGNTIYF. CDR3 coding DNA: TGCGCCAGCAGCCAAGAGGGGGGACAGGGATTTGGAAACACCATATATTTT.